Detailed here is one T cell receptor (beta chain). The antigen is undetermined. The CDR3 has 12 amino acids. The V gene's germline CDR1 is GTSNPN and CDR2 SVGIG (reference sequence). The ends were cut back, 7 bases at V and 4 bases at J, with 11 bases in the middle. Treatment defined: approximately 11-day PBMC culture with coronavirus spike peptide pools or control peptides (ViraFEST assay). Peptide pools at 8.5 to 10 ug/ml stimulated 2 million or so PBMCs per well with about 9.6 IU/ml IL-2. The source of the sample is a study of vaccination and CD4 T cells after COVID-19. Study background: Convalescent donors: six male, four female; seven Caucasian, two Asian, one multiracial, two Hispanic. Drawing of post-COVID samples took place a median approximately 100 days after diagnosis (range 35 to 161).

Sequenced with the Oncomine TCR Beta short-read assay was DNA taken from cultured CD4+ T cells. Each CDR3 protein is one row after TCRdb ran MiXCR on the PCR reads. This table holds 20,000 to 25,000 distinct CDR3 sequences, over 55% found once. The study, taken as a whole, reports: Within the convalescent patients, a median roughly 87% of the SARS-CoV-2-reactive clones were ones that appeared only post-vaccination.

This chain uses TRBV30 with TRBJ1-3; D unresolved. The sequencing here drew on CD4+ T cells from blood, cultured in vitro, taken after SARS-CoV-2 vaccination. This clonotype originated in a human donor who received a COVID-19 vaccine. CDR3 coding DNA: TGTGCCTCCACCGTTAGGGGAAACACCATATATTTT. Translation: CASTVRGNTIYF.